These 24 T cell receptor beta chains were sequenced from one sample in a study of blood T cell repertoires in COVID-19. The repertoire was sequenced with immunoSEQ multiplex PCR; TCRdb's copy has only in-frame clones and lacks some. The sample has 100,000 to 150,000 clones, over 75% seen once. Sequencing was carried out using peripheral blood. All receptors come from a woman aged 80 or over with acute or convalescent COVID-19.

The chain is built from TRBV28 and TRBJ1-1; D remains ambiguous. From germline, CDR1 is MDHEN and CDR2 SYDVKM. The ends were cut back, 3 bases at V and 0 bases at J, with 11 bases in the middle. The CDR3 runs to 15 residues. CDR3 bases: TGTGCCAGCAGTTTCCCATCTCCTATGAACACTGAAGCTTTCTTT. Its protein is CASSFPSPMNTEAFF.

The genes are TRBV5-4 and TRBJ2-3; 7 bases match TRBD1. Germline V gene lookup returns CDR1 SGHNT and CDR2 YYREEE (reference sequence). V shed 4 bases and J 5 bases; nucleotides not matched to a gene: 7. CDR3 size: 14 residues. In nucleotides, the CDR3 is TGTGCCAGCAGCGTCGCTTCAGGGGGAGATACGCAGTATTTT. Residues: CASSVASGGDTQYF.

The rearrangement links TRBV6-5 to TRBJ1-5; tentatively, D is TRBD1 (6 bases). V lost 4 bases, J lost 5 bases, and 12 bases lay in between. There are 14 residues in the CDR3. Germline V gene sequence: CDR1 MNHEY, CDR2 SVGAGI. This chain's CDR3 is CASSFAQGDQPQHF. In DNA, the CDR3 is TGTGCCAGCAGTTTCGCACAGGGCGATCAGCCCCAGCATTTT.

The chain carries TRBV7-8 and TRBJ1-2; possible D gene TRBD1, 6 bases. CDR1 is SGHVS, CDR2 FQNEAQ, per germline. The CDR3 runs 15 residues. V dropped 5 bases and J dropped 4 bases, with 17 bases sitting between them. CDR3 residues: CASSPDRISVYGYTF. DNA of the CDR3: TGTGCCAGCAGCCCCGACAGGATATCCGTCTATGGCTACACCTTC.

J is TRBJ1-3 and V is TRBV27; D not resolved. The CDR3 is 15 amino acids. V dropped 0 bases and J dropped 4 bases, with 10 bases sitting between them. Germline CDR1 MNHEY, CDR2 SMNVEV (reference sequence). Written as DNA, the CDR3 is TGTGCCAGCAGTTTATCGGCGGGGTACGGAAACACCATATATTTT. Translated, it gives CASSLSAGYGNTIYF.

The DNA of the CDR3 is TGTGCCAGCAGTTTGGGGGCCCGGGTTGAAGCTTTCTTT. Amino acid sequence: CASSLGARVEAFF. The genes are TRBV12-3 or TRBV12-4 and TRBJ1-1; D may be TRBD1 (6 bases). Trimming removed 3 bases at V and 7 bases at J, with 12 bases between. This CDR3 has 13 amino acids.

This chain links TRBV4-1 with TRBJ1-2, with D tentatively TRBD1 (5 bases). This CDR3 contains 12 residues. Trimming took 8 bases from V and 7 from J, leaving 14 bases between them. Germline CDR1 is MGHRA and CDR2 is YSYEKL. The CDR3: CASGGVLAGYTF. The CDR3 DNA sequence: TGCGCCAGCGGAGGGGTCCTGGCTGGCTACACCTTC.

The rearrangement joins TRBV9 to TRBJ1-1; possible D gene TRBD1, 5 bases. The CDR3 length is 15 residues. From germline, CDR1 is SGDLS and CDR2 YYNGEE. V was trimmed by 4 bases and J by 1 base, leaving 14 bases between them. Written as DNA, the CDR3 is TGTGCCAGCAGCCCAATGGGGCAGGGGAACACTGAAGCTTTCTTT. Amino acids: CASSPMGQGNTEAFF.

V usage is TRBV5-1 and J usage is TRBJ1-4; no reliable D call. The germline V and J ends were trimmed by 5 bases and 8 bases, with 19 bases remaining between them. This CDR3 contains 15 residues. Germline V gives CDR1 SGHRS, CDR2 YFSETQ. Here the CDR3 reads CASRSEGHPWEKLFF. The DNA for the CDR3 is TGCGCCAGCAGATCTGAGGGTCATCCATGGGAAAAACTGTTTTTT.

This chain joins TRBV4-3 and TRBJ1-2; D gene ambiguous. V lost 0 bases and J lost 4, with 9 bases in between. This CDR3 has 14 amino acids. Germline assignment: CDR1 LGHNA and CDR2 YSLEER. This CDR3 is CASSQDQDGYGYTF. The CDR3 nucleotides read TGCGCCAGCAGCCAAGATCAGGATGGCTATGGCTACACCTTC.

The DNA for the CDR3 is TGCGCCAGCAGTGAGGGCCGGAGCACCGACGGCTACACCTTC. As protein: CASSEGRSTDGYTF. The V call is TRBV10-2, the J call TRBJ1-2; D ambiguous. The CDR3 covers 14 residues. The V end lost 2 bases, the J end lost 8 bases, and 15 bases lay between the germline ends. Per the germline V gene, CDR1 is WSHSY and CDR2 is SAAADI.

The rearrangement links TRBV5-5 to TRBJ2-5; D may be TRBD1 (6 bases). V lost 0 bases and J 1 base, leaving 13 bases between the germline ends. The CDR3 sequence is 16 residues long. Germline loops: CDR1 SGHKS, CDR2 YYEKEE (reference sequence). The CDR3 sequence is CASSLAPGVIQETQYF. CDR3 bases: TGTGCCAGCAGCTTGGCCCCAGGGGTGATCCAAGAGACCCAGTACTTC.

Here the CDR3 DNA reads TGTGCCAGCTCACCACAGCCACGGGGAGCTGGCTACACCTTC. It codes for CASSPQPRGAGYTF. The gene calls are TRBV18 and TRBJ1-2; D gene ambiguous. The CDR3 is 14 residues long. Germline CDR1 reads KGHSH; CDR2 reads LQKENI. V lost 1 base, J lost 7 bases, and 13 bases lay in between.

The V and J genes are TRBV28 and TRBJ1-2; D call uncertain. The germline gives CDR1 MDHEN, CDR2 SYDVKM. V was clipped by 4 bases and J by 4 bases, with 7 bases between them. CDR3 length: 12 amino acids. The CDR3 bases are TGTGCCAGCAGTTCCCGGGTCTATGGCTACACCTTC. The encoded protein is CASSSRVYGYTF.

The V call is TRBV21-1, the J call TRBJ2-7; TRBD1 was called by the table and not checked on the DNA. TRBV21-1 is reported as a pseudogene. The CDR3 contains 14 residues. CDR3 amino acids: CASSRQGLSYEQYF. CDR3 sequence (DNA): TGTGCCAGCAGTAGACAGGGCCTCTCCTACGAGCAGTACTTC.

The V and J genes are TRBV4-3 and TRBJ1-3; tentatively, D is TRBD1 (5 bases). CDR1 is LGHNA, CDR2 YSLEER, per germline. The CDR3 spans 15 residues. V lost 0 bases to trimming and J lost 8 bases, with 14 bases between them. The CDR3 DNA is TGCGCCAGCAGCCAAGATTCGGGCAGGGCGGACACCATATATTTT. Translated, it gives CASSQDSGRADTIYF.

The chain couples TRBV28 to TRBJ1-5, with D maybe TRBD1 (5 bases). Germline loops: CDR1 MDHEN, CDR2 SYDVKM. Deletions cut 5 bases from V and 2 bases from J, with 16 bases between. The length of the CDR3 is 16 residues. CDR3 sequence reads: CASSRMDTAGNQPQHF. CDR3 DNA: TGTGCCAGCAGTAGAATGGACACGGCGGGCAATCAGCCCCAGCATTTT.

Concerning this clone itself: The sample carries other DNA sequences with the same CDR3. This chain joins TRBV19 and TRBJ1-5; TRBD1 might be the D (6 bases). Germline CDR1 and CDR2: LNHDA and SQIVND (reference sequence). The CDR3 extends over 15 amino acids. Trimming took off 3 bases at V and 2 bases at J, with 11 bases between the two ends. The CDR3 is CASSIRAGGNQPQHF. The CDR3 DNA sequence: TGTGCCAGTAGTATTAGGGCAGGGGGCAATCAGCCCCAGCATTTT.

The gene calls are TRBV10-2 and TRBJ1-1; 8 positions agree with TRBD1. V was pared by 6 bases and J by 1 base, with 1 base of the junction left unmatched. The CDR3 consists of 13 residues. CDR1 is WSHSY and CDR2 is SAAADI in the germline V gene. CDR3 sequence: CASRGQENTEAFF. In nucleotides, the CDR3 is TGCGCCAGCAGGGGACAGGAGAACACTGAAGCTTTCTTT.

Regarding this clone: Other DNA sequences within the sample encode an identical CDR3. The J gene is TRBJ2-7, the V gene TRBV6-5, with 8 bases fitting TRBD1. The length of the CDR3 is 14 residues. Germline V CDR1 and CDR2: MNHEY, SVGAGI. V lost 6 bases and J lost 10; bases outside the gene matches: 14. The CDR3 loop is CASREGQATGEQYV. CDR3 bases: TGTGCCAGCAGGGAGGGACAGGCCACGGGCGAACAGTACGTC.

The chain couples TRBV7-9 to TRBJ1-1, with a tentative D call TRBD1 (5 bases). This CDR3 region has 15 residues. Germline V gene data show CDR1 as SEHNR and CDR2 as FQNEAQ (reference sequence). Trimming shortened V by 5 bases and J by 4 bases, and 17 bases separated the two germline ends. DNA for the CDR3: TGTGCCAGCAGCCCGCCTAAAGGGGCGCGCACTGAAGCTTTCTTT. This gives the protein CASSPPKGARTEAFF.

V usage is TRBV4-2 and J usage is TRBJ1-4, with D possibly being TRBD1 (5 bases). The CDR3 covers 14 residues. V was clipped by 4 bases and J by 7 bases, with 13 bases between them. The germline gives CDR1 LGHNA, CDR2 YNFKEQ. The CDR3 DNA sequence: TGTGCCAGCAGCCGAGTGGGACTTTTTGAAAAACTGTTTTTT. It is translated as CASSRVGLFEKLFF.

CDR3 protein: CASSQDTHEQFF. For the CDR3, the DNA is TGTGCCAGCAGCCAAGATACTCATGAGCAGTTCTTC. The chain joins TRBV3-1 (or the pseudogene TRBV3-2) to TRBJ2-1; D is unclear. The CDR3 is 12 residues long. V was trimmed by 0 bases and J by 8 bases, leaving 5 bases between them. Germline CDR1 and CDR2: LGHDT and YNNKEL (reference sequence).

The rearrangement uses TRBV15 and TRBJ1-2; possibly TRBD1 for D (6 bases). In germline, CDR1 is LNHNV, CDR2 YYDKDF (reference sequence). Trimming pared 1 base from V and 8 bases from J, leaving 17 bases between. The CDR3 contains 15 residues. The DNA for the CDR3 is TGTGCCACCAGCAGAGGCGGCTCAGGGGACGGGGGCTACACCTTC. This sequence encodes CATSRGGSGDGGYTF.